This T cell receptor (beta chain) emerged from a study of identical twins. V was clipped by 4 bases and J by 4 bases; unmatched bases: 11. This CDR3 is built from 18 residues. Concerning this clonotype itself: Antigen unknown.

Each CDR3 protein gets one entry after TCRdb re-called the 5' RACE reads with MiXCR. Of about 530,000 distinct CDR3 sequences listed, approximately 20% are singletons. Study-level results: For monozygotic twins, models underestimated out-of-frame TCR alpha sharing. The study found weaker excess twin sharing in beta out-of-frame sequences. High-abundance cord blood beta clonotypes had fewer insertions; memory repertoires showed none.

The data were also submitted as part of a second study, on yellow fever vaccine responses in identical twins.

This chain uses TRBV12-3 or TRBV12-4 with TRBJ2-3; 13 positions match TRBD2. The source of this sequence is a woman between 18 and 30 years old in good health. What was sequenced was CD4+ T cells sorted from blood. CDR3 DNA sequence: TGTGCCAGCAGTTCGAGAAGGACTAGCGGGAGTAGGGCAGATACGCAGTATTTT. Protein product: CASSSRRTSGSRADTQYF.